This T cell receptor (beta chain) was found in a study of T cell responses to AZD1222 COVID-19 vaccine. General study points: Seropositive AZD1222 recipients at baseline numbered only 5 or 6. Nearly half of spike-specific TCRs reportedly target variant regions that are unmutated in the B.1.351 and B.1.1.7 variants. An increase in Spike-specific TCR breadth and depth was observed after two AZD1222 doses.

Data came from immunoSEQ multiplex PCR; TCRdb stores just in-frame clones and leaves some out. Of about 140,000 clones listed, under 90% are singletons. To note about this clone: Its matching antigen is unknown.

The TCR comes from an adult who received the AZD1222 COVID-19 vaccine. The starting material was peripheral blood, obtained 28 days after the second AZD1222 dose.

CDR3 region: CASSATGPRYNEQFF. The CDR3 DNA is TGTGCCAGCAGTGCGACAGGGCCTCGCTACAATGAGCAGTTCTTC. The chain combines TRBV25-1 with TRBJ2-1; 7 bases are shared with TRBD1. The CDR3 totals 15 residues. Trimming removed 4 bases from V and 3 bases from J; junction bases left unmatched: 6. Germline loops: CDR1 MGHDK, CDR2 SYGVNS.